This record covers a single T cell receptor beta chain. The antigen is unknown. The ViraFEST assay expanded antigen-specific CD4+ T cells with viral peptide pools before sequencing. CD4+ T cell isolation took place after more than eight days of culture. Prior SARS-CoV-2 infection was absent in the vaccine recipients, as shown by negative nucleocapsid antibodies. Germline-derived CDR1 and CDR2 are SEHNR and FQNEAQ (reference sequence). The V end lost 4 bases, the J end lost 5 bases, and 14 bases lay between the germline ends. This CDR3 spans 14 amino acids. The data belong to a study of vaccination effects on CD4 cells after COVID-19. TCRdb keeps only in-frame clones here, not all; method: immunoSEQ multiplex PCR. The repertoire includes about 31,000 clones, about 72% of them detected once, and around 28% sits in the top ten. Study-level points and caveats: Vaccine-induced clones in healthy vaccinees cross-reacted with common cold coronaviruses in only 1 of 255 cases. Early post-infection timepoints were absent, and convalescent patients were few.

This material consisted of CD4+ T cells from PBMCs cultured with HCoV-229E spike peptides, taken before COVID-19 vaccination. V and J are TRBV7-9 and TRBJ1-1, with D unclear. The source is a human donor who received a COVID-19 vaccine. The CDR3 bases are TGTGCCAGCAGCTCTCCTTCGATGGGGACTGAAGCTTTCTTT. It encodes CASSSPSMGTEAFF.